This T cell receptor beta chain was recovered during a study of long-term antiretroviral therapy in people with HIV. Version v3.0 of the immunoSEQ assay ran at survey level. The protocol was immunoSEQ multiplex PCR, while the TCRdb copy is restricted to in-frame clones and leaves out a portion. The sample records around 30,000 clones, 70% to 90% being singletons. Trimming took 9 bases from V and 3 from J, leaving 18 bases between them. This CDR3 has 15 amino acids. The germline CDR1 and CDR2 sequences are SEHNR and FQNEAQ (reference sequence). Findings and caveats of the study: Collection of the blood took place between the mid-2000s and the late 2010s. The ART regimens in use then may have been less effective than current ones. Even long-term ART left TRB diversity below transplant donor controls, despite gains.

A word on this clone: The antigen remains unidentified.

This chain uses TRBV7-9 with TRBJ2-1; perhaps D is TRBD1 or TRBD2 (5 bases each). Sequencing was performed on unsorted PBMCs, taken around 3.3 years after starting antiretroviral therapy. The sequence derives from a man aged 18 to 29 with HIV. CDR3 in amino acids: CASFEGNPDYNEQFF. The DNA for the CDR3 is TGTGCCAGTTTTGAGGGGAACCCCGACTACAATGAGCAGTTCTTC.